In its sample, the clone carrying this TCR beta chain was seen many times. The antigen is undetermined. J gave up 3 bases and V 5 bases, and 3 bases lay outside the gene matches. The V gene's germline CDR1 is SGHAT and CDR2 FQNNGV. The CDR3 has 14 amino acids. The source of the sample is a study of T cells after posttransplantation cyclophosphamide. Study observations and caveats: After PTCy, TRB diversity resembled that of CNI/methotrexate controls. Tissue-infiltrating T cells from skin or gut overlapped little with blood T cells.

Method: immunoSEQ multiplex PCR; TCRdb's copy keeps in-frame clones and lacks some. The profile covers about 34,000 clones, none occurring a single time. The related graft donor's blood sample was taken on the day of bone marrow donation. This receptor was taken from a woman between 50 and 59 years old in good health and a related stem cell transplant donor. Material for sequencing was PBMCs. This sequence joins TRBV11-2 and TRBJ1-5, with TRBD1 matching 8 bases. The CDR3 DNA follows: TGTGCCAGCAGCCGGGACAGGCTCAATCAGCCCCAGCATTTT. This translates into CASSRDRLNQPQHF.